These 32 T cell receptor beta chains came from one sample sequenced in a study of blood T cell repertoires in COVID-19. The repertoire was sequenced with immunoSEQ multiplex PCR; TCRdb's copy has only in-frame clones and lacks some. The sample includes about 49,000 clones, 85% to 90% seen only once; the top ten take about 5%. The sample was peripheral blood. The receptors stem from a man aged 35 to 55 with active COVID-19.

V is TRBV10-1 and J is TRBJ2-1; possibly TRBD2 for D (6 bases). V lost 8 bases and J 4 bases, leaving 15 bases between the germline ends. CDR1 and CDR2 from the germline V gene are WNHNN and SYGVQD (reference sequence). CDR3 length: 14 residues. The CDR3 region is CASSEREAYNEQFF. The CDR3 nucleotides are TGCGCCAGCTCAGAGAGGGAGGCGTACAATGAGCAGTTCTTC.

This chain joins TRBV6-5 and TRBJ1-6, with D perhaps TRBD1 (5 bases). V lost 6 bases to trimming and J lost 7 bases, with 13 bases between them. In germline, CDR1 is MNHEY, CDR2 SVGAGI. This CDR3 has 14 amino acids. CDR3 in amino acids: CASSFDSWNSPLHF. In DNA form, the CDR3 reads TGTGCCAGCAGCTTCGACAGCTGGAATTCACCCCTCCACTTT.

The chain joins TRBV28 to TRBJ2-7; 9 bases agree with TRBD1. The CDR3 is 16 amino acids. The ends lost 2 bases at V and 5 bases at J; junction bases unmatched: 10. Germline V gene lookup returns CDR1 MDHEN and CDR2 SYDVKM. CDR3 loop: CASSLGTGSLGHEQYF. CDR3 bases: TGTGCCAGCAGTTTAGGGACAGGGAGTCTGGGACACGAGCAGTACTTC.

The chain is built from TRBV4-1 and TRBJ2-5; 8 bases are shared with TRBD1. This CDR3 is built from 16 residues. V dropped 3 bases and J dropped 4; count of bases not matched to a gene: 10. Germline CDR1 reads MGHRA; CDR2 reads YSYEKL. CDR3 sequence: CASSHRRGQARETQYF. CDR3 coding DNA: TGCGCCAGCAGCCACCGCCGGGGACAGGCTAGAGAGACCCAGTACTTC.

The chain has TRBV14 and TRBJ2-1; 7 bases align to TRBD2. V lost 0 bases to trimming and J lost 4 bases; unmatched junction nucleotides: 6. The CDR3 is made up of 16 amino acids. CDR1 SGHDN and CDR2 FVKESK come from the germline V gene. The CDR3 spells CASSQETGGGYNEQFF. The CDR3 DNA follows: TGTGCCAGCAGCCAAGAGACCGGGGGAGGGTACAATGAGCAGTTCTTC.

This chain connects TRBV15 to TRBJ2-7; 7 bases are a match to TRBD2. The CDR3 loop spans 16 amino acids. Germline lookup yields CDR1 LNHNV and CDR2 YYDKDF (reference sequence). Trimming cost V 0 bases and J 6 bases; bases outside gene matches: 11. The CDR3 DNA sequence: TGTGCCACCAGCAGAGAGTGGGAGGGGATGAGGGGCGAGCAGTACTTC. Encoded protein: CATSREWEGMRGEQYF. The whole variable domain, remainder taken from reference TRBV15 and TRBJ2-7, is DAMVIQNPRYQVTQFGKPVTLSCSQTLNHNVMYWYQQKSSQAPKLLFHYYDKDFNNEADTPDNFQSRRPNTSFCFLDIRSPGLGDTAMYLCATSREWEGMRGEQYFGPGTRLTVT.

The genes are TRBV7-3 and TRBJ2-1; maybe TRBD1 (5 bases). The germline V and J ends were trimmed by 4 bases and 5 bases, with 15 bases remaining between them. The CDR3 consists of 15 residues. Per the germline V gene, CDR1 is SGHTA and CDR2 is FQGTGA. The CDR3 sequence is CASSSQSLTDNEQFF. The CDR3 DNA follows: TGTGCCAGCAGCTCTCAAAGCCTGACAGACAATGAGCAGTTCTTC.

The chain links TRBV11-2 to TRBJ2-7, with D hard to call. Trimming left V 1 base short and J 5 bases short, with 6 bases between. The CDR3 sequence is 12 residues long. Germline V gene sequence: CDR1 SGHAT, CDR2 FQNNGV. CDR3 sequence: CASSLGHDEQYF. CDR3 bases: TGTGCCAGCAGCTTAGGGCACGACGAGCAGTACTTC.

This clone has a single count. The chain links TRBV18 to TRBJ1-1; no clear D gene. V was pared by 2 bases and J by 0 bases, with 7 bases between. From germline, CDR1 is KGHSH and CDR2 LQKENI. The CDR3 is 14 residues long. For the CDR3, the DNA is TGTGCCAGCTCACCAACAACAGTGAACACTGAAGCTTTCTTT. It translates to CASSPTTVNTEAFF.

This rearrangement joins TRBV25-1 to TRBJ2-5, with D possibly being TRBD2 (5 bases). V was pared by 5 bases and J by 5 bases, with 15 bases between. CDR1 MGHDK and CDR2 SYGVNS come from the germline V gene. The CDR3 runs 14 residues. The CDR3 DNA reads TGTGCCAGCAGTCTGGCCGGGAATCGGGAGACCCAGTACTTC. Residues: CASSLAGNRETQYF.

This clone was seen once. Compared with germline, one end of the junction differs, possibly owing to a read error. V is TRBV12-3 or TRBV12-4 and J is TRBJ2-1, with 12 bases that match TRBD2. This CDR3 is 13 amino acids long. The CDR3 reads CASSSSRTSGILF. The DNA of the CDR3 is TGTGCCAGCAGCTCTTCCCGGACTAGCGGGATACTCTTC.

This sequence joins TRBV7-3 and TRBJ2-1, with TRBD2 matching 7 bases. CDR1 SGHTA and CDR2 FQGTGA come from the germline V gene. There are 15 residues in the CDR3. The V segment lost 1 base and the J segment 5 bases; nucleotides outside the gene matches: 5. The CDR3 nucleotides are TGTGCCAGCAGCTTAAGCGGGAGAGGCGACAATGAGCAGTTCTTC. Its protein product is CASSLSGRGDNEQFF.

This clone was counted a few times. This rearrangement joins TRBV11-1 to TRBJ2-5; D is unclear. Trimming cost V 5 bases and J 5 bases, with 12 bases left between them. This CDR3 spans 13 amino acids. The germline V gene has CDR1 SGHAT and CDR2 FQDESV (reference sequence). In nucleotides, the CDR3 is TGTGCCAGCAGCCTCAGGCGCCAGGAGACCCAGTACTTC. Protein: CASSLRRQETQYF.

The J gene is TRBJ1-3, the V gene TRBV28; D gene unclear. Germline V gene lookup returns CDR1 MDHEN and CDR2 SYDVKM. CDR3 length equals 15 residues. V lost 6 bases to trimming and J lost 2 bases, with 14 bases between them. CDR3 nucleotide sequence: TGTGCCAGCAGGATAAACGGGGAGCCTGGAAACACCATATATTTT. This codes for CASRINGEPGNTIYF.

V and J are TRBV29-1 and TRBJ2-1; TRBD2 matches at 9 bases. The length of the CDR3 is 14 residues. CDR1 and CDR2 from the germline V gene are SQVTM and ANQGSEA. V trimming: 6 bases; J trimming: 6 bases; junction bases outside the gene matches: 9. CDR3 protein: CSVAGREGLNEQFF. CDR3 DNA sequence: TGCAGCGTCGCGGGGCGGGAGGGCCTCAATGAGCAGTTCTTC.

J is TRBJ2-3 and V is TRBV10-1; 8 nucleotides match TRBD2. V lost 0 bases and J lost 4; bases outside the gene matches: 18. The CDR3 length is 20 residues. The germline CDR1 and CDR2 sequences are WNHNN and SYGVQD (reference sequence). The CDR3 loop reads CASSESKTPWSSGGPDTQYF. The CDR3 nucleotides read TGCGCCAGCAGTGAGTCCAAAACTCCATGGTCCAGCGGGGGACCAGATACGCAGTATTTT.

This chain uses TRBV19 with TRBJ2-3; D gene ambiguous. Trimming shortened V by 5 bases and J by 5 bases, and 14 bases separated the two germline ends. This CDR3 contains 14 residues. Germline V gives CDR1 LNHDA, CDR2 SQIVND (reference sequence). CDR3: CASSDSRGLDTQYF. The CDR3 DNA follows: TGTGCCAGTAGTGACTCTCGCGGCCTAGATACGCAGTATTTT.

DNA of the CDR3: TGTGCCAGCAGCTTATTCCACCCTAGCGGGCAAACGGATACGCAGTATTTT. Translating gives CASSLFHPSGQTDTQYF. The chain employs TRBV7-3 and TRBJ2-3; 8 bases are a match to TRBD2. Trimming removed 2 bases from V and 6 bases from J; junction bases left unmatched: 13. The V gene's germline CDR1 is SGHTA and CDR2 FQGTGA. This CDR3 is 17 amino acids long.

The chain recombines TRBV11-3 with TRBJ2-7, with D unclear. The CDR3 contains 13 residues. The ends were cut back, 0 bases at V and 3 bases at J, with 6 bases in the middle. The germline CDR1 and CDR2 sequences are SGHNT and YENEEA. CDR3 amino acids: CASSLDNFYEQYF. CDR3 nucleotide sequence: TGTGCCAGCAGCTTAGATAACTTCTACGAGCAGTACTTC.

The chain's CDR3 is CAWSPEVSPLHF. Here the CDR3 DNA reads TGTGCCTGGAGTCCTGAGGTCTCACCCCTCCACTTT. The chain links TRBV30 to TRBJ1-6; D is undetermined. The germline CDR1 and CDR2 sequences are GTSNPN and SVGIG (reference sequence). The ends were cut back, 2 bases at V and 10 bases at J, with 9 bases in the middle. CDR3 length equals 12 residues.

CDR3 loop: CASSFSRGKNIQYF. DNA for the CDR3: TGTGCCAGCAGTTTCTCCCGGGGCAAAAACATTCAGTACTTC. The chain employs TRBV28 and TRBJ2-4; TRBD2 might be the D (5 bases). Germline V gives CDR1 MDHEN, CDR2 SYDVKM. Trimming cost V 3 bases and J 3 bases, with 9 bases left between them. CDR3 length: 14 amino acids. Drawing the rest from reference TRBV28 and TRBJ2-4, the complete variable domain is DVKVTQSSRYLVKRTGEKVFLECVQDMDHENMFWYRQDPGLGLRLIYFSYDVKMKEKGDIPEGYSVSREKKERFSLILESASTNQTSMYLCASSFSRGKNIQYFGAGTRLSVL.

V and J are TRBV25-1 and TRBJ1-1; 9 nucleotides align to TRBD1. The junction had 5 bases not matched to a gene; V was cut back by 5 bases and J by 4 bases. CDR1 and CDR2 (germline): MGHDK, SYGVNS. The CDR3 covers 14 residues. Here the CDR3 DNA reads TGTGCCAGCAGTTGGGGACAGGGTGGCACTGAAGCTTTCTTT. It translates to CASSWGQGGTEAFF.

V gene TRBV19 combines with J gene TRBJ2-7, with 8 bases fitting TRBD1. Germline CDR1 reads LNHDA; CDR2 reads SQIVND (reference sequence). The CDR3 extends over 17 amino acids. V dropped 1 base and J dropped 4; count of bases not matched to a gene: 12. CDR3 DNA: TGTGCCAGTAGTATAGGAGGAGACAGGGGCAGGTCTTACGAGCAGTACTTC. Protein sequence: CASSIGGDRGRSYEQYF.

This clone was detected once. The chain employs TRBV4-1 and TRBJ2-7, with TRBD1 identical over 9 bases. CDR1 is MGHRA, CDR2 YSYEKL, per germline. The CDR3 runs 16 residues. V shed 1 base and J 9 bases; nucleotides not matched to a gene: 13. The CDR3 DNA follows: TGCGCCAGCAGCCAAGGGGGCGGGACAGGGCTTAAGGCGCAGTACTTC. It specifies CASSQGGGTGLKAQYF.

This CDR3 is CASSPLAANYGYTF. CDR3 in DNA: TGTGCCAGTAGCCCCCTCGCAGCTAACTATGGCTACACCTTC. V usage is TRBV19 and J usage is TRBJ1-2; D uncertain. CDR1 LNHDA and CDR2 SQIVND come from the germline V gene (reference sequence). The V and J ends lost 6 bases and 0 bases respectively, with 11 bases between them. The CDR3 spans 14 residues.

This chain uses TRBV10-3 with TRBJ2-1; D gene unclear. This CDR3 is built from 11 residues. Germline V lookup: CDR1 ENHRY, CDR2 SYGVKD. Trimming pared 6 bases from V and 6 bases from J, leaving 6 bases between. DNA of the CDR3: TGTGCCATCAGCCTATCCAATGAGCAGTTCTTC. This translates into CAISLSNEQFF.

This rearrangement joins TRBV7-9 to TRBJ1-1, with 10 bases that match TRBD1. Germline V gene lookup returns CDR1 SEHNR and CDR2 FQNEAQ (reference sequence). This CDR3 has 17 amino acids. The junction had 14 bases not matched to a gene; V was cut back by 5 bases and J by 5 bases. The CDR3: CASSPKLRLDRGTEAFF. CDR3 nucleotides: TGTGCCAGCAGCCCAAAACTCCGATTGGACAGGGGGACTGAAGCTTTCTTT.

Only one count was recorded for this clone. The V and J genes are TRBV19 and TRBJ1-3; 9 nucleotides agree with TRBD1. This CDR3 has 15 residues. Germline lookup yields CDR1 LNHDA and CDR2 SQIVND (reference sequence). The trim removed 3 bases at V and 7 bases at J, leaving 7 bases unmatched. The CDR3 nucleotides read TGTGCCAGTAGTATGGGACAGGGTACTCGGAACACCATATATTTT. Translating it yields CASSMGQGTRNTIYF.

This sequence joins TRBV11-1 and TRBJ1-1; 9 bases agree with TRBD1. Germline V gives CDR1 SGHAT, CDR2 FQDESV (reference sequence). The CDR3 contains 14 residues. The V and J ends lost 4 bases and 4 bases, in that order; junction bases with no gene match: 4. The CDR3 coding sequence is TGTGCCAGCAGCTCAAACAGGGGGCGCACTGAAGCTTTCTTT. Translation: CASSSNRGRTEAFF.

This clone was seen only a few times. This sequence joins TRBV6-4 and TRBJ2-1; D not certain. V was cut by 1 base and J by 9 bases, with 10 bases left in between. This CDR3 region has 13 residues. The V gene's germline CDR1 is MRHNA and CDR2 SNTAGT. The CDR3 DNA reads as TGTGCCAGCAGTGACTTCCTACTCGGTGAGCAGTTCTTC. This encodes CASSDFLLGEQFF.

The CDR3 DNA sequence: TGTGCCAGCAGTGTACTAGGGACTTCTTACACAGATACGCAGTATTTT. Protein product: CASSVLGTSYTDTQYF. The rearrangement joins TRBV28 to TRBJ2-3; a weak D match, TRBD2 (6 bases). Trimming stripped 5 bases from V and 2 bases from J, with 17 bases between. Germline V gene data show CDR1 as MDHEN and CDR2 as SYDVKM. The CDR3 is made up of 16 amino acids.

The V gene is TRBV3-1 (or the pseudogene TRBV3-2), the J gene TRBJ2-2; 9 positions agree with TRBD1. Germline V gives CDR1 LGHDT, CDR2 YNNKEL (reference sequence). J lost 5 bases, V lost 4 bases, and 8 bases had no gene match. This CDR3 is 16 amino acids long. In nucleotides, the CDR3 is TGTGCCAGCAGCCCCTCCGGGACAGGGAGAACCGGGGAGCTGTTTTTT. Its translation: CASSPSGTGRTGELFF.